This TCR beta chain was profiled in a study of human CD8 memory T cell subsets. UMI-labeled 5' RACE was used, and it produced the TCR beta libraries. One entry per CDR3 protein, without DNA, is what TCRdb gives after re-calling the 5' RACE reads. The table for this sample gives about 3,900 distinct CDR3 sequences. Germline values: CDR1 MDHEN, CDR2 SYDVKM. This CDR3 comprises 15 residues. This clonotype was sampled from a human donor in good health. The V and J genes are TRBV28 and TRBJ2-1; TCRdb indicates TRBD2, and absent DNA this call remains unverified. What was sequenced was CD8+ T cells from PBMCs. The CDR3 here is CASRETSAYYNDQFF.